The entry below describes one TCR beta chain. Its antigen is not identified. Sequencing was performed with immunoSEQ multiplex PCR; in TCRdb, only in-frame clones are kept and a portion is missing. The sample consists of a few thousand clones, around 87% of them appearing once. The entry originates in a study of immune evolution from preneoplasia to lung adenocarcinoma. The study's findings and limits: Top clone frequencies peaked in normal lung, apparently declining through invasive adenocarcinoma. Later-stage lesions appeared to have more T cells, more diversity, less clonality.

Germline V lookup: CDR1 MNHEY, CDR2 SVGAGI. The J segment lost 3 bases and the V segment lost 6 bases, leaving 7 bases of the junction unmatched. The CDR3 covers 15 residues. Patients had resection in Japan or China between the mid-2010s and the late 2010s. H&E slides confirmed each diagnosis, reviewed by two pathologists independently. The source of this sequence is a person aged 65-85 years with lung adenocarcinoma. The sample was FFPE adjacent normal lung tissue. The V call is TRBV6-5, the J call TRBJ1-4, with 7 positions matching TRBD1. CDR3 in amino acids: CASRLTQGANEKLFF. The CDR3 DNA sequence: TGTGCCAGCAGGCTCACTCAGGGGGCTAATGAAAAACTGTTTTTT.